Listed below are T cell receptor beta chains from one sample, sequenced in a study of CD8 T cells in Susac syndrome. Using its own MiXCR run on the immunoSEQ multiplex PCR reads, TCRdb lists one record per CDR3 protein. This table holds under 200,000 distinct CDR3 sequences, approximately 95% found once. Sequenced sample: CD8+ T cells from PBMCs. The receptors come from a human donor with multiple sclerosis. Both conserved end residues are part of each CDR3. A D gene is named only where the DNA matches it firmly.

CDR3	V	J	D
CSAYNFSLWGASQETQYF	TRBV20-1	TRBJ2-5	NA
CASSVAFLAGSYNEQFF	TRBV5-4	TRBJ2-1	TRBD2
CASSPGLAGAGEQFF	TRBV27	TRBJ2-1	TRBD2
CASSLESGRPEDEQFF	TRBV7-9	TRBJ2-1	NA
CASSQSNYGYTF	TRBV12-3/TRBV12-4	TRBJ1-2	NA
CASTNGLVGDTQYF	TRBV12-3/TRBV12-4	TRBJ2-3	TRBD2
CASSSLGTMRDNEQFF	TRBV11-1	TRBJ2-1	NA
CASSLTETQGEQYF	TRBV13	TRBJ2-7	TRBD1
CSGSDGNEQFF	TRBV29-1	TRBJ2-1	NA
CSARDLDRENTGELFF	TRBV20-1	TRBJ2-2	TRBD1
CASRLGQGYSYEQYF	TRBV27	TRBJ2-7	TRBD1
CSAYTDTQYF	TRBV29-1	TRBJ2-3	NA
CASRRQGWGTEAFF	TRBV12-3/TRBV12-4	TRBJ1-1	TRBD1
CASSITGAEGLYEQYF	TRBV28	TRBJ2-7	TRBD1
CAIRATGEGTEAFF	TRBV10-3	TRBJ1-1	TRBD1
CSARDQLAGAGYEQFF	TRBV20-1	TRBJ2-1	TRBD2